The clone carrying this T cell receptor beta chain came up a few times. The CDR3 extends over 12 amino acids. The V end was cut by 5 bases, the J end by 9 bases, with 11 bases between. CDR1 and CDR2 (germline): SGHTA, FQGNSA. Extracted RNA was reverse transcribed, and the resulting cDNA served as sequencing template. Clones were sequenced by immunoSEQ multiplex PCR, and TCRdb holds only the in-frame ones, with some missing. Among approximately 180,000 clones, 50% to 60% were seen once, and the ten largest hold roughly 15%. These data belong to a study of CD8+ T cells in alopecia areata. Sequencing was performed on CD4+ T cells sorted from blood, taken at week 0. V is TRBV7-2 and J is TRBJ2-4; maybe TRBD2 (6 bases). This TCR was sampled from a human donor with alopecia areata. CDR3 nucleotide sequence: TGTGCCAGCAGCCATGACGGGGGCATTCAGTACTTC. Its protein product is CASSHDGGIQYF.